These T cell receptor beta chains were read from a single sample in a study of neurological immune-mediated disorders. TCRdb analysed the 5' RACE reads with MiXCR anew, one entry per CDR3 protein. Of 25,000 to 30,000 distinct CDR3 sequences in the sample, about a sixth were seen once. The sequencing sample was made of CD4+ T cells from blood. The receptors derive from a female donor with HTLV-1-associated myelopathy (HAM/TSP). Each CDR3 is given with its conserved first and last residue. D genes are given only for firm matches. The size of a clone is reported for some rows only, either as once, few or many, or as a class for expanded clones.

v_call: TRBV7-2; d_call: NA; j_call: TRBJ2-5; clone_size: many; cdr3_aa: CASSLAGRGETQYF; cdr3_nt: TGTGCCAGCAGCTTAGCAGGAAGGGGAGAGACCCAGTACTTC
v_call: TRBV18; d_call: TRBD2; j_call: TRBJ2-1; clone_size: once; cdr3_aa: CASSPSGNEKFF; cdr3_nt: TGTGCCAGCTCCCCCAGCGGGAATGAGAAGTTCTTC
v_call: TRBV9; d_call: NA; j_call: TRBJ2-7; clone_size: NA; cdr3_aa: CASSVGVSTDYEQYF; cdr3_nt: TGTGCCAGCAGCGTAGGGGTCTCGACAGACTACGAGCAGTACTTC
v_call: TRBV20-1; d_call: TRBD2; j_call: TRBJ2-2; clone_size: many; cdr3_aa: CSAFSSGSGELFF; cdr3_nt: TGCAGTGCATTTTCTAGCGGGAGTGGGGAGCTGTTTTTT
v_call: TRBV20-1; d_call: NA; j_call: TRBJ1-5; clone_size: few; cdr3_aa: CSASNREETQHF; cdr3_nt: TGCAGTGCTAGTAATAGGGAAGAGACCCAGCATTTT
v_call: TRBV20-1; d_call: TRBD2; j_call: TRBJ2-1; clone_size: many; cdr3_aa: CSANSALAGDYNEQFF; cdr3_nt: TGCAGTGCCAACTCCGCCTTAGCGGGGGATTACAATGAGCAGTTCTTC
v_call: TRBV4-2; d_call: NA; j_call: TRBJ1-1; clone_size: medium-sized; cdr3_aa: CASSQVYRTNTEAFF; cdr3_nt: TGTGCCAGCAGCCAAGTATACAGGACCAACACTGAAGCTTTCTTT
v_call: TRBV20-1; d_call: NA; j_call: TRBJ2-5; clone_size: many; cdr3_aa: CSAGTGTHPRGETQYF; cdr3_nt: TGCAGTGCTGGGACTGGGACCCACCCGAGGGGGGAGACCCAGTACTTC
v_call: TRBV4-2; d_call: NA; j_call: TRBJ2-1; clone_size: NA; cdr3_aa: CASSLSAGTGAYNEQFF; cdr3_nt: TGTGCCAGCAGCCTGTCCGCCGGCACAGGCGCCTACAATGAGCAGTTCTTC
v_call: TRBV28; d_call: NA; j_call: TRBJ2-3; clone_size: many; cdr3_aa: CATSPGGRTDTQYF; cdr3_nt: TGTGCCACCTCCCCCGGGGGTCGCACAGATACGCAGTATTTT
v_call: TRBV5-1; d_call: NA; j_call: TRBJ2-7; clone_size: many; cdr3_aa: CASSLTGFSYEQYF; cdr3_nt: TGCGCCAGCAGCTTGACAGGTTTTTCCTACGAGCAGTACTTC
v_call: TRBV19; d_call: NA; j_call: TRBJ2-7; clone_size: NA; cdr3_aa: CASSIQRGTPEQYF; cdr3_nt: TGTGCCAGTAGTATACAACGCGGGACTCCCGAGCAGTACTTC
v_call: TRBV7-2; d_call: TRBD1; j_call: TRBJ1-5; clone_size: many; cdr3_aa: CASSPTGDQPQHF; cdr3_nt: TGTGCCAGCAGCCCGACAGGGGATCAGCCCCAGCATTTT
v_call: TRBV6-2/TRBV6-3; d_call: TRBD1; j_call: TRBJ2-2; clone_size: many; cdr3_aa: CATSGTGVTGELFF; cdr3_nt: TGTGCCACGTCCGGGACAGGCGTGACCGGGGAGCTGTTTTTT
v_call: TRBV3-1; d_call: NA; j_call: TRBJ2-2; clone_size: NA; cdr3_aa: CASSQDWGSTGELFF; cdr3_nt: TGTGCCAGCAGCCAAGATTGGGGCAGCACCGGGGAGCTGTTTTTT
v_call: TRBV9; d_call: TRBD1; j_call: TRBJ1-6; clone_size: NA; cdr3_aa: CASSRTGGDLPLHF; cdr3_nt: TGTGCCAGCAGCCGGACAGGGGGCGATTTACCCCTCCACTTT
v_call: TRBV7-3; d_call: NA; j_call: TRBJ2-6; clone_size: many; cdr3_aa: CASSPVRGGANVLTF; cdr3_nt: TGTGCCAGCAGCCCAGTCCGAGGCGGGGCCAACGTCCTGACTTTC
v_call: TRBV29-1; d_call: NA; j_call: TRBJ1-5; clone_size: many; cdr3_aa: CSVGARDQPQHF; cdr3_nt: TGCAGCGTTGGGGCCCGGGATCAGCCCCAGCATTTT
v_call: TRBV5-1; d_call: NA; j_call: TRBJ2-1; clone_size: many; cdr3_aa: CASSLRESSYNEQFF; cdr3_nt: TGCGCCAGCAGCTTGCGGGAGAGCTCCTACAATGAGCAGTTCTTC
v_call: TRBV29-1; d_call: NA; j_call: TRBJ2-1; clone_size: many; cdr3_aa: CSVPGRNNEQFF; cdr3_nt: TGCAGCGTGCCCGGGAGAAACAATGAGCAGTTCTTC
v_call: TRBV12-3/TRBV12-4; d_call: TRBD1; j_call: TRBJ2-7; clone_size: many; cdr3_aa: CASSSGQGWTYEQYF; cdr3_nt: TGTGCCAGCAGTTCGGGACAGGGATGGACCTACGAGCAGTACTTC
v_call: TRBV20-1; d_call: TRBD2; j_call: TRBJ2-7; clone_size: medium-sized; cdr3_aa: CSATPTSGSPYEQYF; cdr3_nt: TGCAGTGCCACCCCGACTAGCGGGAGCCCGTACGAGCAGTACTTC
v_call: TRBV6-5; d_call: NA; j_call: TRBJ2-3; clone_size: many; cdr3_aa: CASKSNPSTDTQYF; cdr3_nt: TGTGCCAGCAAAAGTAACCCTAGCACAGATACGCAGTATTTT
v_call: TRBV12-3/TRBV12-4; d_call: NA; j_call: TRBJ2-7; clone_size: many; cdr3_aa: CASSSDQRSFF; cdr3_nt: TGTGCCAGCAGTTCCGACCAGCGATCCTTTTTC
v_call: TRBV7-6; d_call: NA; j_call: TRBJ1-6; clone_size: medium-sized; cdr3_aa: CASSRRGGFNSPLHF; cdr3_nt: TGTGCCAGCAGCAGGCGGGGAGGGTTTAATTCACCCCTCCACTTT
v_call: TRBV12-3/TRBV12-4; d_call: NA; j_call: TRBJ1-1; clone_size: many; cdr3_aa: CASSFGLVTEAFF; cdr3_nt: TGTGCCAGCTCCTTCGGGTTGGTCACTGAAGCTTTCTTT
v_call: TRBV6-5; d_call: NA; j_call: TRBJ2-5; clone_size: many; cdr3_aa: CASSYYEEETQYF; cdr3_nt: TGTGCCAGCAGTTACTACGAGGAAGAGACCCAGTACTTC
v_call: TRBV18; d_call: TRBD1; j_call: TRBJ2-7; clone_size: many; cdr3_aa: CASSPQGGTGYYEQYF; cdr3_nt: TGTGCCAGCTCACCTCAAGGCGGGACAGGATACTACGAGCAGTACTTC
v_call: TRBV5-1; d_call: NA; j_call: TRBJ2-2; clone_size: many; cdr3_aa: CASNRAPNTGELFF; cdr3_nt: TGCGCCAGCAATCGGGCCCCGAACACCGGGGAGCTGTTTTTT
v_call: TRBV9; d_call: TRBD2; j_call: TRBJ2-3; clone_size: many; cdr3_aa: CASSVVSGENHDTQYF; cdr3_nt: TGTGCCAGCAGCGTAGTGAGCGGGGAAAATCACGATACGCAGTATTTT
v_call: TRBV3-1; d_call: NA; j_call: TRBJ2-1; clone_size: NA; cdr3_aa: CASSQDNWNEQFF; cdr3_nt: TGTGCCAGCAGCCAAGATAATTGGAATGAGCAGTTCTTC
v_call: TRBV25-1; d_call: TRBD2; j_call: TRBJ2-7; clone_size: many; cdr3_aa: CASSLAGVHEQYF; cdr3_nt: TGTGCCAGCTCACTAGCGGGAGTGCACGAGCAGTACTTC
v_call: TRBV7-2; d_call: NA; j_call: TRBJ1-2; clone_size: many; cdr3_aa: CASSPTTGSGGYTF; cdr3_nt: TGTGCCAGCAGCCCGACGACGGGCAGCGGTGGCTACACCTTC
v_call: TRBV20-1; d_call: NA; j_call: TRBJ1-2; clone_size: NA; cdr3_aa: CSAHNLDGGYGYTF; cdr3_nt: TGCAGTGCCCACAACCTTGACGGTGGGTATGGCTACACCTTC
v_call: TRBV7-9; d_call: TRBD1; j_call: TRBJ2-3; clone_size: medium-sized; cdr3_aa: CASSFPRGSDTQYF; cdr3_nt: TGTGCCAGCAGCTTCCCCAGGGGGTCCGATACGCAGTATTTT